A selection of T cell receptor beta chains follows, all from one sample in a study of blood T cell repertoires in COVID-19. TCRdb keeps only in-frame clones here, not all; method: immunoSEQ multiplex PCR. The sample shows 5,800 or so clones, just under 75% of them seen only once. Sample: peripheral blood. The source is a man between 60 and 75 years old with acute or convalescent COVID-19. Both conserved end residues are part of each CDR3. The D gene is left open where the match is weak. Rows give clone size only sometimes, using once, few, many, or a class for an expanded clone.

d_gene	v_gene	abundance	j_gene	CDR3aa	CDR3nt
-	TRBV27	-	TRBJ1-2	CASRGVGYGYTF	TGTGCCAGCCGGGGGGTGGGCTATGGCTACACCTTC
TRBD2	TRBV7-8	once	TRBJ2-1	CASSLAGRGGLDEQFF	TGTGCCAGCAGCTTAGCGGGGCGGGGGGGCTTGGATGAGCAGTTCTTC
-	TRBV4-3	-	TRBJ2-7	CASSQDQQAYEQYF	TGCGCCAGCAGCCAAGATCAACAGGCCTACGAGCAGTACTTC
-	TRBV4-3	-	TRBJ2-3	CASSQDRNRGASTDTQYF	TGCGCCAGCAGCCAAGACAGGAACCGGGGGGCTAGCACAGATACGCAGTATTTT
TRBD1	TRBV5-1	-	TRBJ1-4	CASSLGQGGEKLFF	TGCGCCAGCAGCTTGGGACAGGGTGGTGAAAAACTGTTTTTT
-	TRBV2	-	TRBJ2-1	CASSGLPGSINEQFF	TGTGCCAGCAGTGGTCTACCAGGGTCTATCAATGAGCAGTTCTTC
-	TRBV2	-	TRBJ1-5	CASRMETGRFGQPQHF	TGTGCCAGCAGGATGGAGACAGGACGCTTCGGTCAGCCCCAGCATTTT
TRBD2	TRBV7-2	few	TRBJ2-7	CASSQRGLEVEQYF	TGTGCCAGCAGCCAAAGAGGACTAGAGGTCGAGCAGTACTTC
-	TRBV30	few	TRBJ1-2	CAWRSPGRGPNYGYTF	TGTGCCTGGAGGTCCCCGGGCAGGGGCCCAAACTATGGCTACACCTTC
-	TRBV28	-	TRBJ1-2	CATSRGPDYGYTF	TGTGCCACTAGCAGGGGACCGGACTATGGCTACACCTTC
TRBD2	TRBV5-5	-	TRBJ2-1	CASSSSGTYNEQFF	TGTGCCAGCAGCTCTAGCGGTACCTACAATGAGCAGTTCTTC
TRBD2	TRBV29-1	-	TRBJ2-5	CSAELAGETQYF	TGCAGCGCTGAACTAGCGGGAGAGACCCAGTACTTC
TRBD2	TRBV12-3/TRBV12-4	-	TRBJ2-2	CASSLGGAGELFF	TGTGCCAGCAGTTTGGGGGGGGCCGGGGAGCTGTTTTTT
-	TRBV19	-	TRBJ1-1	CASREIDRFRAEAFF	TGTGCCAGTAGGGAGATAGACCGCTTTCGGGCTGAAGCTTTCTTT
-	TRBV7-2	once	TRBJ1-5	CASSPGISNQPQHF	TGTGCCAGCAGTCCAGGGATTAGCAATCAGCCCCAGCATTTT
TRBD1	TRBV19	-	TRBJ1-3	CASRDRVFSGNTIYF	TGTGCCAGTAGGGACAGGGTTTTTTCTGGAAACACCATATATTTT
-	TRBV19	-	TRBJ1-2	CASSIDLRQSCTF	TGTGCCAGTAGTATAGATCTCCGACAGTCCTGCACCTTC
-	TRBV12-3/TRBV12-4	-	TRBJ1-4	CASSRTRNEKLFF	TGTGCCAGCAGTCGGACTAGGAATGAAAAACTGTTTTTT
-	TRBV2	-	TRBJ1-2	CASSESLSGYTF	TGTGCCAGCAGTGAGTCCTTATCTGGCTACACCTTC
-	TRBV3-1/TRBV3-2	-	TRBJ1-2	CASSHRQAQYFYGYTF	TGTGCCAGCAGCCACAGACAGGCCCAGTACTTCTATGGCTACACCTTC
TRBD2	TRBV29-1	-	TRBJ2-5	CSTNSGIDETQYF	TGCAGCACAAATAGCGGGATTGACGAGACCCAGTACTTC
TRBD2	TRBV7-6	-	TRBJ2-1	CASSFSGGVMYEQFF	TGTGCCAGCAGCTTTAGCGGGGGGGTGATGTATGAGCAGTTCTTC
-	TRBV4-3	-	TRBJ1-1	CASSQVAGAATEAFF	TGCGCCAGCAGCCAAGTGGCAGGGGCGGCCACTGAAGCTTTCTTT
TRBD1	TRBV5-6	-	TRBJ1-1	CASSQQGFEAFF	TGTGCCAGCAGCCAACAGGGGTTTGAAGCTTTCTTT
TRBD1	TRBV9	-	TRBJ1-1	CASSVAGGQGTEAFF	TGTGCCAGCAGCGTAGCAGGTGGACAGGGCACTGAAGCTTTCTTT
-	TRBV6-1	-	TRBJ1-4	CASSEAVRVTNEKLFF	TGTGCCAGCAGTGAAGCGGTCCGGGTAACTAATGAAAAACTGTTTTTT
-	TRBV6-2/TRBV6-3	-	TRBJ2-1	CASSYSDDNPNEQFF	TGTGCCAGCAGTTATTCCGACGACAACCCCAATGAGCAGTTCTTC
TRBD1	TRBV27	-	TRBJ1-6	CASRATGHNSPLHF	TGTGCCAGCCGCGCGACAGGGCATAATTCACCCCTCCACTTT
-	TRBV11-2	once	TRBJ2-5	CASSTGETQYF	TGTGCCAGCAGCACGGGAGAGACCCAGTACTTC
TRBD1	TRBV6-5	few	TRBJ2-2	CASSKRTGAGELFF	TGTGCCAGCAGCAAGAGGACAGGGGCCGGGGAGCTGTTTTTT
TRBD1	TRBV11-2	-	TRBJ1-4	CASSKQGAFIGEKLFF	TGTGCCAGCAGCAAACAGGGGGCGTTTATCGGTGAAAAACTGTTTTTT
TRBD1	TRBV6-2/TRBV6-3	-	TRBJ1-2	CASSYPSTGVKLYGYTF	TGTGCCAGCAGTTACCCCTCGACAGGGGTAAAACTATATGGCTACACCTTC
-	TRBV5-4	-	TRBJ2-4	CASSLDSSENIQYF	TGTGCCAGCAGCTTGGATAGTTCCGAAAACATTCAGTACTTC
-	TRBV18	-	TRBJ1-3	CASSPRIGGASPGNTIYF	TGTGCCAGCTCACCACGAATAGGGGGAGCGAGCCCTGGAAACACCATATATTTT
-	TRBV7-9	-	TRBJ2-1	CASSLATPSNEQFF	TGTGCCAGCAGCTTAGCGACTCCGAGCAATGAGCAGTTCTTC
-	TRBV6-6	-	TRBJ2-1	CASRGNSYNEQFF	TGTGCCAGTAGGGGCAACTCCTACAATGAGCAGTTCTTC
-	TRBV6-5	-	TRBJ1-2	CASSPGIYGYTF	TGTGCCAGCAGTCCAGGGATCTATGGCTACACCTTC
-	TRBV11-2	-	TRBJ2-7	CASSLGQGLSYEQYF	TGTGCCAGCAGCTTAGGCCAGGGGCTCTCCTACGAGCAGTACTTC
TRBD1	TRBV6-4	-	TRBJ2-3	CASSDSTGGADTQYF	TGTGCCAGCAGTGACTCGACAGGGGGCGCAGATACGCAGTATTTT
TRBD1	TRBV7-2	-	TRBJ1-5	CASSLDRGFDQPQHF	TGTGCCAGCAGCTTGGACAGGGGGTTTGATCAGCCCCAGCATTTT
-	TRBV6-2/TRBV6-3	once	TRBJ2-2	CASSYSREAGELFF	TGTGCCAGCAGTTACTCTCGGGAAGCCGGGGAGCTGTTTTTT
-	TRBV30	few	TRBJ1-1	CAWSPRPGTEAFF	TGTGCCTGGAGCCCCAGGCCTGGGACTGAAGCTTTCTTT
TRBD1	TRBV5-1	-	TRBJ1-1	CASSLEFTGAGTTEAFF	TGCGCCAGCAGCTTGGAATTCACAGGGGCGGGGACCACTGAAGCTTTCTTT
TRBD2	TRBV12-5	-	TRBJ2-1	CASGHRTSGRGSYNEQFF	TGTGCTAGTGGTCACCGTACTAGCGGGAGGGGCTCCTACAATGAGCAGTTCTTC
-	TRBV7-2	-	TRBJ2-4	CASSRNRALAKNIQYF	TGTGCCAGCAGCCGCAACAGGGCCCTAGCCAAAAACATTCAGTACTTC
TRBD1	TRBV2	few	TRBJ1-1	CASNFDRGLDFRAEAFF	TGTGCCAGCAATTTTGACAGGGGGCTTGATTTTCGCGCTGAAGCTTTCTTT
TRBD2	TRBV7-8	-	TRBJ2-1	CASSPGLAGYYNEQFF	TGTGCCAGCAGCCCAGGACTAGCGGGCTATTACAATGAGCAGTTCTTC
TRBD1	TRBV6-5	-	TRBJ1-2	CASSLGTGGFYGYTF	TGTGCCAGCAGTCTGGGGACAGGGGGTTTCTATGGCTACACCTTC
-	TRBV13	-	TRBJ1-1	CASTRGAQNTEAFF	TGTGCCAGCACCCGGGGGGCGCAGAACACTGAAGCTTTCTTT
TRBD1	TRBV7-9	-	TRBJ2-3	CASSPDRGFADTQYF	TGTGCCAGCAGCCCGGACAGGGGTTTCGCAGATACGCAGTATTTT
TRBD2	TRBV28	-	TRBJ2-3	CASSGTSGGADTQYF	TGTGCCAGCAGCGGGACTAGCGGGGGTGCAGATACGCAGTATTTT
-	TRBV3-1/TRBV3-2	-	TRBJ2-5	CASSQGRAAAQYF	TGTGCCAGCAGCCAAGGGAGGGCGGCGGCCCAGTACTTC
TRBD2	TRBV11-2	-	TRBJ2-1	CASSLATSLANEQFF	TGTGCCAGCAGCCTGGCGACTAGCCTTGCCAATGAGCAGTTCTTC